The sequence of this TCR beta chain was determined in a study of OX40 agonist ivuxolimab in advanced cancers. General notes on the study: Ivuxolimab was a fully human IgG2 agonistic monoclonal antibody targeting the costimulatory receptor OX40 (CD134). Intravenous ivuxolimab was administered to patients every 2 weeks at six dose levels: 0.01, 0.1, 0.3, 1.5, 3 and 10 mg/kg. Of the roughly 54 patients in dose escalation, some 19 had hepatocellular carcinoma, some 15 had melanoma, 9 had renal cell carcinoma and 9 had head and neck cancer. The dose-escalation cohort was roughly 87% male with a mean age of 60 years, ranging from roughly 23 to 80. Prior anti-PD-1, anti-PD-L1 or anti-CTLA-4 therapy was permitted, and checkpoint inhibitors had been received by roughly 40% of dose-escalation patients. Partial responses occurred in three dose-escalation patients, of whom one had hepatocellular carcinoma and two had cutaneous melanoma. The point of sequencing TCRbeta in the periphery was to test whether ivuxolimab changed TCR sequence diversity and drove clonal T-cell expansion. The monotherapy dose-escalation portion (N ≈ 50 patients) of the phase I ivuxolimab trial is reported in the paper.

What the work shows at the level of the full study, not this receptor alone: In the 0.1-3.0 mg/kg groups, partial responders had among the lowest normalized peripheral clonal expansion, particularly in CD8+ T cells. After ivuxolimab, CD8+ T cells had more expanded clones than CD4+ T cells on average. At doses of 0.1 to 3.0 mg/kg, clonal expansion of both CD4+ and CD8+ T cells in blood was seen between baseline and week 6. Low levels of normalized T-cell clonal expansion were also seen in some nonresponding patients. Which antigens the clonally expanded peripheral T cells were specific for was not determined.

Genomic DNA was extracted from sorted cells for sequencing of the TCRbeta CDR3 region. TCRbeta CDR3 regions were sequenced using the immunoSEQ Assay. Not all clones reach the TCRdb copy of this immuneACCESS table, which keeps in-frame sequences only. Checked studies attribute under half of the gap to unresolved V genes and leave the rest unexplained. Here the sample has about 51,000 clones; around 77% occur a single time. Clones ranked in the top ten supply around 2% of the sample. The trial excluded patients who had a history of autoimmune disease or were on systemic immunosuppression. Peripheral blood for TCR sequencing was drawn from every dose cohort at baseline, at cycle 4 day 1 and at cycle 7 day 1. Samples were obtained from an open-label, multicenter, first-in-human phase I dose-escalation trial of ivuxolimab. Adults with locally advanced or metastatic head and neck squamous cell, hepatocellular, melanoma or renal cell carcinoma were enrolled in the trial. Before TCR sequencing, CD4+ T cells and CD8+ T cells from peripheral blood were sorted into separate populations.

Compared with germline, V lacks 7 bases and J lacks 5 bases; bases without a gene match: 10. CDR1 and CDR2 (MNHEY, SVGAGI) derive from the germline V gene. The CDR3 sequence holds 14 residues, the cysteine and phenylalanine included. The read is trimmed to its CDR3 DNA, 42 bases read in frame from base 1. Note on this clone: This receptor's antigen is unknown. Base qualities are missing; no much larger clone stands one base away.

This TCR was sampled from an adult with an advanced solid tumor such as melanoma, head and neck, liver or kidney cancer. This material consisted of CD4+ or CD8+ T cells sorted from blood, taken in a trial of the OX40 agonist ivuxolimab. This receptor chain uses TRBV6-5 and TRBJ2-5, with 7 bases aligning to TRBD1. The CDR3 corresponds to CASTRTGTRETQYF. The nucleotide sequence is given as TGTGCCAGCACCCGGACAGGAACAAGGGAGACCCAGTACTTC.